The 31 T cell receptor beta chains listed next were all sequenced from one sample in a study of vaccination effects on CD4 cells after COVID-19. Antigen-specific CD4+ T cells were expanded (with viral peptide pools) by the ViraFEST assay ahead of sequencing. Isolation of CD4+ T cells took place after nine to ten days of culture. Negative nucleocapsid antibody tests before and after vaccination confirmed no previous SARS-CoV-2 infection. Their antigen targets remain unknown. The protocol was immunoSEQ multiplex PCR, while the TCRdb copy is restricted to in-frame clones and leaves out a portion. The sample shows roughly 52,000 clones, more than 60% of them seen only once. Sequenced material: CD4+ T cells from PBMCs cultured with SARS-CoV-2 spike peptides, taken before COVID-19 vaccination. The receptor source for this set is a human donor who received a COVID-19 vaccine.

This clone was observed a few times. This rearrangement joins TRBV5-6 to TRBJ1-1; D not certain. Trimming pared 0 bases from V and 0 bases from J, leaving 9 bases between. CDR1 is SGHDT and CDR2 is YYEEEE in the germline V gene. CDR3 length: 15 residues. The CDR3 loop reads CASSLEGRLNTEAFF. The CDR3 DNA follows: TGTGCCAGCAGCTTGGAAGGGCGTTTGAACACTGAAGCTTTCTTT.

The chain recombines TRBV3-1 (or the pseudogene TRBV3-2) with TRBJ1-5; D is uncertain. Germline V gives CDR1 LGHDT, CDR2 YNNKEL (reference sequence). This CDR3 is 16 amino acids long. V was pared by 1 base and J by 0 bases, with 10 bases between. CDR3 loop: CASSQAGTNSNQPQHF. CDR3 nucleotide sequence: TGTGCCAGCAGCCAAGCCGGCACAAATAGCAATCAGCCCCAGCATTTT.

J is TRBJ2-2 and V is TRBV19; perhaps TRBD1 as D (5 bases). Trimming cost V 3 bases and J 3 bases, with 11 bases left between them. The CDR3 has 15 residues. CDR1 is LNHDA, CDR2 SQIVND, per germline (reference sequence). This CDR3 reads CASSIRGRHTGELFF. CDR3 nucleotides: TGTGCCAGTAGTATTAGGGGCAGGCACACCGGGGAGCTGTTTTTT. The full variable domain, in which reference TRBV19 and TRBJ2-2 provide the parts outside the CDR3, is DGGITQSPKYLFRKEGQNVTLSCEQNLNHDAMYWYRQDPGQGLRLIYYSQIVNDFQKGDIAEGYSVSREKKESFPLTVTSAQKNPTAFYLCASSIRGRHTGELFFGEGSRLTVL.

This clone was observed a handful of times. The chain is built from TRBV12-3 or TRBV12-4 and TRBJ1-6; D perhaps matches TRBD1 (6 bases). Trimming shortened V by 7 bases and J by 14 bases, and 15 bases separated the two germline ends. The CDR3 totals 12 residues. As DNA, the CDR3 is TGTGCCAGCACCACAGGGATCCCAACCCTCCACTTT. Translation gives CASTTGIPTLHF.

The gene calls are TRBV5-6 and TRBJ2-7, with TRBD2 matching over 13 bases. Per the germline V gene, CDR1 is SGHDT and CDR2 is YYEEEE. The ends lost 4 bases at V and 3 bases at J; junction bases unmatched: 7. The CDR3 is 16 amino acids. The CDR3 here is CASSLGLAGDIYEQYF. The CDR3 coding sequence is TGTGCCAGCAGCCTAGGACTAGCGGGAGATATCTACGAGCAGTACTTC. The complete variable domain, with remaining parts taken from reference TRBV5-6 and TRBJ2-7, reads DAGVTQSPTHLIKTRGQQVTLRCSPKSGHDTVSWYQQALGQGPQFIFQYYEEEERQRGNFPDRFSGHQFPNYSSELNVNALLLGDSALYLCASSLGLAGDIYEQYFGPGTRLTVT.

The chain has TRBV15 and TRBJ1-3; the D is unclear. Per germline, CDR1 LNHNV and CDR2 YYDKDF (reference sequence). Between the trimmed V and J ends, which lost 0 bases and 2 bases, there was a span of 8 bases. The CDR3 consists of 15 residues. CDR3 coding DNA: TGTGCCACCAGCAGAGATAGGGCGGCTGGAAACACCATATATTTT. It codes for CATSRDRAAGNTIYF.

This chain links TRBV7-2 with TRBJ1-1; D may be TRBD1 (6 bases). There are 13 residues in the CDR3. Germline CDR1 is SGHTA and CDR2 is FQGNSA. V was cut by 4 bases and J by 8 bases, with 14 bases left in between. CDR3 protein: CASSYRETREAFF. Here the CDR3 DNA reads TGTGCCAGCAGCTACAGGGAAACACGGGAAGCTTTCTTT. The whole variable domain, filled in from reference TRBV7-2 and TRBJ1-1, reads GAGVSQSPSNKVTEKGKDVELRCDPISGHTALYWYRQSLGQGLEFLIYFQGNSAPDKSGLPSDRFSAERTGGSVSTLTIQRTQQEDSAVYLCASSYRETREAFFGQGTRLTVV.

This chain uses TRBV7-2 with TRBJ2-7, with 15 bases fitting TRBD2. The CDR3 runs to 17 residues. The junction had 3 bases not matched to a gene; V was cut back by 0 bases and J by 3 bases. Germline loops: CDR1 SGHTA, CDR2 FQGNSA. For the CDR3, the DNA is TGTGCCAGCAGCTTAGCGGGACTAGCGGGGGGATTCTACGAGCAGTACTTC. As protein: CASSLAGLAGGFYEQYF.

This chain joins TRBV6-4 and TRBJ2-1, with 11 bases lining up with TRBD1. The CDR3 is 15 residues long. The germline CDR1 and CDR2 sequences are MRHNA and SNTAGT. The ends lost 4 bases at V and 7 bases at J; junction bases unmatched: 6. The chain's CDR3 is CASSVGQGAGNEQFF. Written as DNA, the CDR3 is TGTGCCAGCAGTGTCGGACAGGGGGCAGGGAATGAGCAGTTCTTC.

V gene TRBV7-8 combines with J gene TRBJ1-1; D might be TRBD1 (5 bases). V dropped 1 base and J dropped 4 bases, with 13 bases sitting between them. Germline lookup yields CDR1 SGHVS and CDR2 FQNEAQ. The length of the CDR3 is 15 residues. The chain's CDR3 is CASSLDQGWSTEAFF. The CDR3, as DNA: TGTGCCAGCAGCTTAGATCAGGGATGGAGCACTGAAGCTTTCTTT. Full variable domain (outside the CDR3, taken from reference TRBV7-8 and TRBJ1-1): GAGVSQSPRYKVAKRGQDVALRCDPISGHVSLFWYQQALGQGPEFLTYFQNEAQLDKSGLPSDRFFAERPEGSVSTLKIQRTQQEDSAVYLCASSLDQGWSTEAFFGQGTRLTVV.

This clone was detected only once. The chain links TRBV28 to TRBJ1-2; possible D gene TRBD1, 5 bases. Per germline, CDR1 MDHEN and CDR2 SYDVKM. Trimming shortened V by 3 bases and J by 7 bases, and 15 bases separated the two germline ends. The CDR3 length is 14 residues. The CDR3 bases are TGTGCCAGCAGTTTGGGGGTTCAGTCTGGTGGCTACACCTTC. Encoded protein: CASSLGVQSGGYTF.

V is TRBV30 and J is TRBJ1-3; 7 bases match TRBD1. The CDR3 consists of 14 residues. With V trimmed by 3 bases and J by 7 bases, 9 bases remained unmatched. Germline lookup yields CDR1 GTSNPN and CDR2 SVGIG (reference sequence). The CDR3 nucleotides are TGTGCCTGGAGCCCGCCGGGACAGTTCAACACCATATATTTT. This encodes CAWSPPGQFNTIYF.

The chain employs TRBV6-5 and TRBJ2-5; 11 nucleotides line up with TRBD2. This CDR3 is built from 15 residues. With V trimmed by 7 bases and J by 4 bases, 8 bases remained unmatched. Per the germline V gene, CDR1 is MNHEY and CDR2 is SVGAGI. The CDR3 DNA reads TGTGCCAGCACCTCCACTAGCGGGGGCCCAGAGACCCAGTACTTC. Translated, it gives CASTSTSGGPETQYF.

The CDR3 DNA reads as TGTGCCAGCAGCCAAGTTAGCTTAAGGAACAGGGACCTCACAAACTATGGCTACACCTTC. This encodes CASSQVSLRNRDLTNYGYTF. The chain links TRBV3-1 (or the pseudogene TRBV3-2) to TRBJ1-2, with D perhaps matching TRBD1 (6 bases). Trimming removed 1 base from V and 2 bases from J, with 26 bases in between. Germline CDR1 LGHDT, CDR2 YNNKEL (reference sequence). This CDR3 is built from 20 residues.

The chain is built from TRBV5-1 and TRBJ1-1, with 8 positions matching TRBD1. CDR1 is SGHRS, CDR2 YFSETQ, per germline. The CDR3 has 14 residues. Unmatched junction bases numbered 6, after V lost 4 bases and J lost 4 bases. CDR3 nucleotides: TGCGCCAGCAGCCTCCGACAGGGGAGCACTGAAGCTTTCTTT. The encoded protein is CASSLRQGSTEAFF.

This clone has a handful of counts. The chain is built from TRBV9 and TRBJ1-1, with TRBD1 identical over 7 bases. There are 14 residues in the CDR3. Trimming removed 0 bases from V and 5 bases from J; junction bases left unmatched: 4. Germline CDR1 reads SGDLS; CDR2 reads YYNGEE. CDR3 in amino acids: CASSVEPGGTEAFF. CDR3 in DNA: TGTGCCAGCAGCGTAGAACCAGGGGGGACTGAAGCTTTCTTT.

The V and J genes are TRBV4-3 and TRBJ1-1; possible D gene TRBD1, 6 bases. Trimming left V 1 base short and J 2 bases short, with 11 bases between. Looked up from germline, CDR1 is LGHNA and CDR2 is YSLEER. The CDR3 extends over 15 amino acids. CDR3 sequence: CASSQVSRGNTEAFF. CDR3 nucleotide sequence: TGCGCCAGCAGCCAAGTCAGCAGGGGAAACACTGAAGCTTTCTTT.

This clone showed up just a few times. This chain joins TRBV18 and TRBJ2-7; TRBD2 agrees at 9 bases. With 0 bases clipped from V and 1 base from J, the junction kept 7 bases outside the gene matches. The germline gives CDR1 KGHSH, CDR2 LQKENI. This CDR3 has 17 amino acids. The DNA for the CDR3 is TGTGCCAGCTCACCACCCTGGGCTAGCGGGGATTCCTACGAGCAGTACTTC. Its translation is CASSPPWASGDSYEQYF.

V usage is TRBV3-1 (or the pseudogene TRBV3-2) and J usage is TRBJ2-7; D ambiguous. Between the trimmed V and J ends, which lost 3 bases and 11 bases, there was a span of 14 bases. Germline CDR1 LGHDT, CDR2 YNNKEL (reference sequence). This CDR3 region has 12 residues. CDR3 coding DNA: TGTGCCAGCAGCCACGATTCCGCTGGGAAGTACTTC. This gives the protein CASSHDSAGKYF.

This chain connects TRBV4-3 to TRBJ1-1; D is possibly TRBD1 (5 bases). Germline CDR1 LGHNA, CDR2 YSLEER. There are 16 residues in the CDR3. V was clipped by 2 bases and J by 7 bases, with 20 bases between them. The CDR3 region is CASSQRPSANGGEAFF. CDR3 in DNA: TGCGCCAGCAGCCAAAGACCTAGTGCAAACGGGGGTGAAGCTTTCTTT.

The chain couples TRBV5-5 to TRBJ2-2; D unclear. Trimming took off 4 bases at V and 5 bases at J, with 9 bases between the two ends. CDR3 length equals 13 residues. The germline CDR1 and CDR2 sequences are SGHKS and YYEKEE (reference sequence). The CDR3, as DNA: TGTGCCAGCAGCAAGGGTGATACCGGGGAGCTGTTTTTT. Translated: CASSKGDTGELFF.

The chain links TRBV3-1 (or the pseudogene TRBV3-2) to TRBJ1-6, with D unclear. V was clipped by 4 bases and J by 4 bases, with 11 bases between them. Germline CDR1 reads LGHDT; CDR2 reads YNNKEL (reference sequence). The length of the CDR3 is 15 residues. The CDR3 region has the DNA TGTGCCAGCAGCCCCCGCGGGCAGTATAATTCACCCCTCCACTTT. Translating gives CASSPRGQYNSPLHF.

The chain couples TRBV7-6 to TRBJ2-5, with 10 bases that match TRBD2. J was trimmed by 4 bases and V by 4 bases; bases with no gene match: 6. The CDR3 has 15 amino acids. The germline gives CDR1 SGHVS, CDR2 FNYEAQ. CDR3 DNA sequence: TGTGCCAGCAGCTCTGGACTAGCGGCCCTAGAGACCCAGTACTTC. Translation: CASSSGLAALETQYF.

This chain uses TRBV5-6 with TRBJ2-5; D may be TRBD1 or TRBD2 (6 bases each). Germline V lookup: CDR1 SGHDT, CDR2 YYEEEE. The V end lost 4 bases, the J end lost 9 bases, and 16 bases lay between the germline ends. The CDR3 runs 13 residues. The CDR3 is CASSLGGPGAQYF. For the CDR3, the DNA is TGTGCCAGCAGCCTAGGGGGGCCTGGGGCCCAGTACTTC.

This clone has a handful of counts. The V call is TRBV11-2, the J call TRBJ1-4; TRBD1 agrees at 10 bases. Trimming cost V 2 bases and J 7 bases; bases outside gene matches: 1. The CDR3 sequence is 14 residues long. In germline, CDR1 is SGHAT, CDR2 FQNNGV. Here the CDR3 DNA reads TGTGCCAGCAGCTTAAGGGACAGGGGTGAAAAACTGTTTTTT. Translation gives CASSLRDRGEKLFF.

This clone was observed a few times. The V call is TRBV5-1, the J call TRBJ2-2; the match to TRBD1 covers 9 bases. After removal of 4 bases from V and 0 bases from J, the junction contained 4 bases not matched to a gene. From germline, CDR1 is SGHRS and CDR2 YFSETQ. This CDR3 spans 16 amino acids. In DNA form, the CDR3 reads TGCGCCAGCAGCAACGGACAGGGGTCGAACACCGGGGAGCTGTTTTTT. It translates to CASSNGQGSNTGELFF. The whole variable domain, remainder taken from reference TRBV5-1 and TRBJ2-2, is KAGVTQTPRYLIKTRGQQVTLSCSPISGHRSVSWYQQTPGQGLQFLFEYFSETQRNKGNFPGRFSGRQFSNSRSEMNVSTLELGDSALYLCASSNGQGSNTGELFFGEGSRLTVL.

The CDR3 DNA sequence: TGTGCCAGCAGCTTGGGAGTGACAGCATACGAGCAGTACTTC. Translating gives CASSLGVTAYEQYF. The chain uses TRBV5-6 and TRBJ2-7; tentatively, D is TRBD1 (5 bases). CDR3 length: 14 amino acids. Germline CDR1 and CDR2: SGHDT and YYEEEE. V lost 0 bases to trimming and J lost 4 bases, with 11 bases between them.

The chain has TRBV5-1 and TRBJ2-2; no definite D call. Germline V CDR1 and CDR2: SGHRS, YFSETQ. This CDR3 contains 14 residues. V lost 3 bases, J lost 4 bases, and 10 bases lay in between. The CDR3 loop is CASSSRPSTGELFF. The CDR3 DNA is TGCGCCAGCAGCTCTAGGCCGAGCACCGGGGAGCTGTTTTTT. Variable domain in full (rest from reference TRBV5-1 and TRBJ2-2): KAGVTQTPRYLIKTRGQQVTLSCSPISGHRSVSWYQQTPGQGLQFLFEYFSETQRNKGNFPGRFSGRQFSNSRSEMNVSTLELGDSALYLCASSSRPSTGELFFGEGSRLTVL.

CDR3 nucleotides: TGCGCCAGCAGCCAAGACTGGACAGCTTTCACCTCCCTCTATGGCTACACCTTC. Protein sequence: CASSQDWTAFTSLYGYTF. This chain joins TRBV4-1 and TRBJ1-2, with a possible D match to TRBD1 (6 bases). V shed 0 bases and J shed 4 bases, with 21 bases lying between them. Germline CDR1 and CDR2: MGHRA and YSYEKL. The CDR3 runs to 18 residues.

There are a few counts of this clone. The chain combines TRBV7-2 with TRBJ1-5; D ambiguous. The CDR3 has 14 amino acids. From germline, CDR1 is SGHTA and CDR2 FQGNSA. V was shortened by 1 base and J by 3 bases, with 7 bases between the two germline ends. This CDR3 reads CASSLGHLNQPQHF. DNA of the CDR3: TGTGCCAGCAGCTTAGGACACCTCAATCAGCCCCAGCATTTT. The full variable domain, its missing parts supplied by reference TRBV7-2 and TRBJ1-5, is GAGVSQSPSNKVTEKGKDVELRCDPISGHTALYWYRQSLGQGLEFLIYFQGNSAPDKSGLPSDRFSAERTGGSVSTLTIQRTQQEDSAVYLCASSLGHLNQPQHFGDGTRLSIL.

The chain combines TRBV2 with TRBJ2-1; D is possibly TRBD2 (5 bases). The CDR3 covers 14 residues. With 6 bases removed from V and 10 bases from J, the gap between germline ends came to 19 bases. CDR1 and CDR2 from the germline V gene are SNHLY and FYNNEI. Here the CDR3 reads CASRRDKLGSEQFF. CDR3 coding DNA: TGTGCCAGCAGGAGGGATAAACTAGGTTCAGAGCAGTTCTTC.